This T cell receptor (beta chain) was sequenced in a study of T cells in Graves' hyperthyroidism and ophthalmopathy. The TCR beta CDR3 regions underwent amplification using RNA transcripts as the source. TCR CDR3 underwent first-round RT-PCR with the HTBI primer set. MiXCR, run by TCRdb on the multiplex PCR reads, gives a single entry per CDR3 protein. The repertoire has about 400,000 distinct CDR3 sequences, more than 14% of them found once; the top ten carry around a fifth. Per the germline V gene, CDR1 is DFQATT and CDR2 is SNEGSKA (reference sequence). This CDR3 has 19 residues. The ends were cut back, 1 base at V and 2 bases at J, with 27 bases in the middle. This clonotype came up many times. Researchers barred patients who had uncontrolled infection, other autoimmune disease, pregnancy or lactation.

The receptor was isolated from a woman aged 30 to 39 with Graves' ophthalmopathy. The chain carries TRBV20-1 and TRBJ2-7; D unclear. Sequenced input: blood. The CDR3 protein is CSARARAHRGWALPYEQYF. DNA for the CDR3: TGCAGTGCTAGAGCCCGAGCCCATCGCGGTTGGGCTCTCCCCTACGAGCAGTACTTC.